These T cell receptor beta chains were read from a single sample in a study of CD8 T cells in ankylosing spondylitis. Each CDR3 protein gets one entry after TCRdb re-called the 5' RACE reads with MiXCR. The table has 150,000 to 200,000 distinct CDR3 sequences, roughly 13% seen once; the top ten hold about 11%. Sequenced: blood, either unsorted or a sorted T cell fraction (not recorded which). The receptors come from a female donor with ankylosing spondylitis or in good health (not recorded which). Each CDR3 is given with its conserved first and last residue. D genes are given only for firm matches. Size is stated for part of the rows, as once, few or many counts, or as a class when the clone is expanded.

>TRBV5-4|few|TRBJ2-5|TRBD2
CASSQTSGQQETQYF
TGTGCCAGCAGCCAGACTAGCGGGCAACAAGAGACCCAGTACTTC
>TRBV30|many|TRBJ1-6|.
CAWILAGSSYNSPLHF
TGTGCCTGGATTCTGGCAGGGAGCTCCTATAATTCACCCCTCCACTTT
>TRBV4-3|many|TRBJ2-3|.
CASSQDEHPISPSTDTQYF
TGCGCCAGCAGCCAAGACGAACACCCCATATCCCCTAGCACAGATACGCAGTATTTT
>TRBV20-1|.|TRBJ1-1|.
CSAPTRRGVWTEAFF
TGCAGTGCCCCGACCAGGAGGGGGGTTTGGACTGAAGCTTTCTTT
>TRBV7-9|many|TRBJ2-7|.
CASSFDSSYEQYF
TGTGCCAGCAGCTTCGATTCTAGCTACGAGCAGTACTTC
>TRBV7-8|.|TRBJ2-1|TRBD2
CASSLVAGGAYNEQFF
TGTGCCAGCAGCTTAGTAGCGGGAGGGGCTTACAATGAGCAGTTCTTC
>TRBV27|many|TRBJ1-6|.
CASRERVGSNSPLHF
TGTGCCAGCAGGGAGAGGGTAGGTTCGAATTCACCCCTCCACTTT
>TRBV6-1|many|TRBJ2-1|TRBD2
CASSDRGGPDNEQFF
TGTGCCAGCAGTGACCGGGGGGGCCCCGATAATGAGCAGTTCTTC
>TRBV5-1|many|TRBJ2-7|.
CASSVALGPYEQYF
TGCGCCAGCAGCGTCGCCCTGGGCCCCTACGAGCAGTACTTC
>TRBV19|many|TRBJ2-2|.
CATRGGGLFF
TGTGCCACCCGGGGCGGTGGGCTGTTTTTT
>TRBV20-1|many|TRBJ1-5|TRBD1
CSASGRQGDSNQPQHF
TGCAGTGCTAGCGGAAGACAGGGGGATAGCAATCAGCCCCAGCATTTT
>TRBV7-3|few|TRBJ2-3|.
CASSYRGGGLGSDTQYF
TGTGCCAGCAGCTACAGAGGGGGGGGCCTCGGGTCTGATACGCAGTATTTT
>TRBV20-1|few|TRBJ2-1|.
CSASRWSYNEQFF
TGCAGTGCTAGCCGGTGGTCCTACAATGAGCAGTTCTTC
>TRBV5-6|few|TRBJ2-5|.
CASSLVSGAETQYF
TGTGCCAGCAGCTTGGTCTCGGGGGCAGAGACCCAGTACTTC
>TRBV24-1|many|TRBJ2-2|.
CATSDSHTGELFF
TGTGCCACCAGTGATTCGCACACCGGGGAGCTGTTTTTT
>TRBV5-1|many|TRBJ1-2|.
CASRERDSGNYGYTF
TGCGCCAGCAGGGAAAGGGATTCGGGCAACTATGGCTACACCTTC